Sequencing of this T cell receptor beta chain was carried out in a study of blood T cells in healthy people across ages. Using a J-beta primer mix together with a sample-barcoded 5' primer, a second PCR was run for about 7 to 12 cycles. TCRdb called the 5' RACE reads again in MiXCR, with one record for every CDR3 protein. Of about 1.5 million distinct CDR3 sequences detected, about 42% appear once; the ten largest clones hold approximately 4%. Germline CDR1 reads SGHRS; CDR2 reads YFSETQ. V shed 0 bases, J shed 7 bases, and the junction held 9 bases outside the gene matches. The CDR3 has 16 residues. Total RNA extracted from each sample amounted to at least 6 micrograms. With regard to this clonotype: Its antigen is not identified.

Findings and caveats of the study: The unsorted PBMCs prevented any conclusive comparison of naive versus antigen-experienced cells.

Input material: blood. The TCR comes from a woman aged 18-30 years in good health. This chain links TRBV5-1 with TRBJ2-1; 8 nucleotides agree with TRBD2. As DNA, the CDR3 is TGCGCCAGCAGCTTGGGGCCAGCGGGAGAGCGAAATGAGCAGTTCTTC. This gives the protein CASSLGPAGERNEQFF.